The 10 T cell receptor beta chains reported below all come from one sample, sequenced in a study of blood T cell repertoires in COVID-19. Method: immunoSEQ multiplex PCR; TCRdb's copy keeps in-frame clones and lacks some. The sample has under 250,000 clones, 85% to 90% seen once; the top ten hold about 1.3%. The sequenced material came from peripheral blood. The receptors were gathered from an elderly man with acute or convalescent COVID-19.

The V gene is TRBV9, the J gene TRBJ1-1; 7 positions match TRBD1. Trimming removed 4 bases from V and 6 bases from J; junction bases left unmatched: 9. CDR1 and CDR2 from the germline V gene are SGDLS and YYNGEE. This CDR3 region has 14 residues. The CDR3 is CASSTQGGLAEAFF. Written as DNA, the CDR3 is TGTGCCAGCAGCACCCAGGGGGGCCTCGCTGAAGCTTTCTTT. Together with reference TRBV9 and TRBJ1-1, the CDR3 gives the full variable domain: DSGVTQTPKHLITATGQRVTLRCSPRSGDLSVYWYQQSLDQGLQFLIQYYNGEERAKGNILERFSAQQFPDLHSELNLSSLELGDSALYFCASSTQGGLAEAFFGQGTRLTVV.

The rearrangement joins TRBV7-9 to TRBJ2-7, with D possibly being TRBD1 (5 bases). The CDR3 spans 14 residues. V was trimmed by 5 bases and J by 5 bases, leaving 16 bases between them. Per germline, CDR1 SEHNR and CDR2 FQNEAQ (reference sequence). The CDR3 region has the DNA TGTGCCAGCAGCCCCCGTCAGGGAAGGAACGAGCAGTACTTC. Residues: CASSPRQGRNEQYF. The full variable domain, completed using reference TRBV7-9 and TRBJ2-7, is DTGVSQNPRHKITKRGQNVTFRCDPISEHNRLYWYRQTLGQGPEFLTYFQNEAQLEKSRLLSDRFSAERPKGSFSTLEIQRTEQGDSAMYLCASSPRQGRNEQYFGPGTRLTVT.

The chain couples TRBV6-2 or TRBV6-3 to TRBJ2-2, with a tentative D call TRBD2 (7 bases). There are 15 residues in the CDR3. Per germline, CDR1 MNHEY and CDR2 SVGEGT. The V end was cut by 7 bases, the J end by 7 bases, with 19 bases between. CDR3 in DNA: TGTGCCAGCATCCCCGGTGGGGGGGCACACGGGGAGCTGTTTTTT. It yields the protein CASIPGGGAHGELFF.

The chain carries TRBV10-3 and TRBJ1-1, with a weak D call TRBD1 (5 bases). Deletions cut 5 bases from V and 7 bases from J, with 11 bases between. Germline V lookup: CDR1 ENHRY, CDR2 SYGVKD. This CDR3 comprises 12 residues. CDR3 protein: CAISPSQGEAFF. Here the CDR3 DNA reads TGTGCCATCAGTCCTTCTCAGGGTGAAGCTTTCTTT.

The V call is TRBV7-2, the J call TRBJ1-2, with D possibly being TRBD1 (6 bases). In germline, CDR1 is SGHTA, CDR2 FQGNSA. V gave up 3 bases and J gave up 0 bases, with 8 bases separating them. This CDR3 is 14 amino acids long. CDR3 in DNA: TGTGCCAGCAGCTTGGACAGCTCTAACTATGGCTACACCTTC. Amino acid sequence: CASSLDSSNYGYTF.

This clone was seen just once. V and J are TRBV4-2 and TRBJ1-4; a possible D gene is TRBD1 (5 bases). Germline CDR1 LGHNA, CDR2 YNFKEQ. There are 16 residues in the CDR3. The V end lost 4 bases, the J end lost 7 bases, and 19 bases lay between the germline ends. The CDR3 spells CASSPSVGDSSEKLFF. CDR3 DNA sequence: TGTGCCAGCAGCCCTTCAGTAGGGGACTCGAGTGAAAAACTGTTTTTT.

The genes are TRBV18 and TRBJ2-5; 7 bases match TRBD1. Germline V lookup: CDR1 KGHSH, CDR2 LQKENI. There are 13 residues in the CDR3. J lost 3 bases, V lost 6 bases, and 4 bases had no gene match. CDR3 sequence: CASSLGTEETQYF. In DNA, the CDR3 is TGTGCCAGCTCGCTCGGGACAGAAGAGACCCAGTACTTC. Filled out from reference TRBV18 and TRBJ2-5, the complete variable domain reads NAGVMQNPRHLVRRRGQEARLRCSPMKGHSHVYWYRQLPEEGLKFMVYLQKENIIDESGMPKERFSAEFPKEGPSILRIQQVVRGDSAAYFCASSLGTEETQYFGPGTRLLVL.

The V gene is TRBV28, the J gene TRBJ1-4; 7 bases map to TRBD1. The germline CDR1 and CDR2 sequences are MDHEN and SYDVKM. The CDR3 totals 17 residues. The CDR3 sequence: CASTGTVKPLPRRKLFF. DNA of the CDR3: TGTGCTAGTACCGGGACAGTCAAACCCCTGCCCAGAAGAAAACTGTTTTTT.

The chain uses TRBV5-4 and TRBJ2-2, with TRBD2 matching 8 bases. There are 16 residues in the CDR3. V lost 4 bases to trimming and J lost 1 base; unmatched junction nucleotides: 6. Germline V gene sequence: CDR1 SGHNT, CDR2 YYREEE (reference sequence). CDR3 sequence (DNA): TGTGCCAGCAGCCCGACGGCGGGGGGGAACACCGGGGAGCTGTTTTTT. Protein product: CASSPTAGGNTGELFF.

The gene calls are TRBV7-9 and TRBJ1-5, with D possibly matching TRBD1 (6 bases). Trimming pared 5 bases from V and 0 bases from J, leaving 14 bases between. This CDR3 spans 16 amino acids. The germline V gene has CDR1 SEHNR and CDR2 FQNEAQ (reference sequence). Written as DNA, the CDR3 is TGTGCCAGCAGCCGGTGGGAGGGGGGTAGCAATCAGCCCCAGCATTTT. Translated: CASSRWEGGSNQPQHF.